Sequencing of this TCR beta chain was carried out in a study of cytomegalovirus exposure and HLA in healthy donors. Broader study findings: The CMV antigen specificity of a few CMV-associated chains was confirmed through in vitro analysis. Presence/absence analysis assumed near-uniform sequencing depth across donors.

Amplification used 60 Vbeta primers and 13 Jbeta primers. The repertoire was sequenced with immunoSEQ multiplex PCR; TCRdb's copy has only in-frame clones and lacks some. Among 100,000 to 120,000 clones listed, roughly an eighth were seen once. This clone turned up a few times. Its antigen is undetermined. Germline values: CDR1 SEHNR, CDR2 FQNEAQ (reference sequence). This CDR3 is built from 16 residues. J gave up 3 bases and V 1 base, and 6 bases lay outside the gene matches. The origin of this receptor is a man aged 35 to 55 in good health and CMV-seropositive. The chain is built from TRBV7-9 and TRBJ2-1; 7 nucleotides match TRBD2. Material: PBMCs. CDR3 amino acids: CASSLVPSGFYNEQFF. The CDR3 bases are TGTGCCAGCAGCTTAGTGCCTAGCGGATTCTACAATGAGCAGTTCTTC.